One sample yielded the 5 T cell receptor beta chains listed below, sequenced in a study of beta chain features in type 1 diabetes. Isolated RNA was reverse transcribed in full, so expressed TCRB transcripts were sequenced. Clones were read by immunoSEQ multiplex PCR, and TCRdb kept only the in-frame ones, dropping some. The table includes approximately 470,000 clones, about 30% detected once. Specimen: naive CD4+ T cells from blood. The receptors shown here come from a man younger than 30 in good health.

The gene calls are TRBV5-6 and TRBJ2-1; D gene unclear. The CDR3 is 13 amino acids. V dropped 3 bases and J dropped 3 bases, with 7 bases sitting between them. Germline values: CDR1 SGHDT, CDR2 YYEEEE. The CDR3 loop reads CASSSDVYNEQFF. In DNA, the CDR3 is TGTGCCAGCAGCTCGGACGTCTACAATGAGCAGTTCTTC.

V gene TRBV30 combines with J gene TRBJ2-3; no definite D call. V lost 0 bases and J lost 5, with 18 bases in between. CDR3 length: 16 residues. Germline V gene data show CDR1 as GTSNPN and CDR2 as SVGIG (reference sequence). Written as DNA, the CDR3 is TGTGCCTGGAGTGTACTAAGGGCAGAAAATGGAGATACGCAGTATTTT. Amino acids: CAWSVLRAENGDTQYF. Full variable domain (rest looked up from reference TRBV30 and TRBJ2-3): SQTIHQWPATLVQPVGSPLSLECTVEGTSNPNLYWYRQAAGRGLQLLFYSVGIGQISSEVPQNLSASRPQDRQFILSSKKLLLSDSGFYLCAWSVLRAENGDTQYFGPGTRLTVL.

This clone was seen a few times. The CDR3 spells CASSVALGGKLFF. The CDR3 DNA is TGTGCCAGCAGCGTCGCTTTGGGGGGGAAACTGTTTTTT. The chain recombines TRBV9 with TRBJ1-4; D possibly corresponds to TRBD1 (5 bases). Germline V gene sequence: CDR1 SGDLS, CDR2 YYNGEE. Deletions cut 2 bases from V and 11 bases from J, with 13 bases between. The CDR3 has 13 amino acids. The full variable domain, rest sourced from reference TRBV9 and TRBJ1-4, is DSGVTQTPKHLITATGQRVTLRCSPRSGDLSVYWYQQSLDQGLQFLIQYYNGEERAKGNILERFSAQQFPDLHSELNLSSLELGDSALYFCASSVALGGKLFFGSGTQLSVL.

The chain carries TRBV30 and TRBJ2-3; 8 nucleotides match TRBD2. This CDR3 has 12 amino acids. Germline CDR1 and CDR2: GTSNPN and SVGIG (reference sequence). Trimming cost V 8 bases and J 9 bases; bases outside gene matches: 10. The CDR3 nucleotides read TGTGCCGTGGGAGCGGGAGCGGGAACGCAGTATTTT. Translated, it gives CAVGAGAGTQYF.

J is TRBJ2-3 and V is TRBV4-3, with 10 positions matching TRBD2. The germline gives CDR1 LGHNA, CDR2 YSLEER. V lost 4 bases to trimming and J lost 0 bases; unmatched junction nucleotides: 7. The CDR3 totals 17 residues. The CDR3 region is CASSPGTSVASTDTQYF. The CDR3 DNA reads as TGCGCCAGCAGCCCCGGGACTAGCGTAGCTAGCACAGATACGCAGTATTTT.